Given below is one T cell receptor (beta chain) in context. This specimen comes from a study of blood T cell repertoires in COVID-19. About the research overall: The samples span acute and convalescent COVID-19 from the United States, Italy and Spain.

Assignment of participants to cohorts was predicated upon participant-reported clinical history. Authors' analysis steps: By means of reference gene primer amplification, nucleated cell counts were estimated. Method: immunoSEQ multiplex PCR; TCRdb's copy keeps in-frame clones and lacks some. That table supplies the V and J calls and clone size; D and trimming were determined from the DNA. The table records fewer than 150,000 clones, over 75% of them present only once. The clonotype was recovered from a man between 50 and 59 years old in a cohort exposed to, infected with or recovered from COVID-19 (not recorded which). Sequenced sample: PBMCs or T cells enriched from blood (not recorded which).

CDR3 in amino acids: CASSLQGARAEAFF. In nucleotides, the CDR3 is TGTGCCAGCAGCTTACAGGGGGCGAGGGCTGAAGCTTTCTTT. The chain has TRBV7-2 and TRBJ1-1; 8 bases fit TRBD1. V dropped 2 bases and J dropped 6; count of bases not matched to a gene: 5. From germline, CDR1 is SGHTA and CDR2 FQGNSA. The CDR3 length is 14 residues.